The table lists the clone carrying this TCR beta chain with many counts. One entry per CDR3 protein, called by TCRdb with MiXCR from the reads. The sample contains 450,000 to 650,000 distinct CDR3 sequences, approximately 25% of which appear only once. The source of the sample is a study of T cell repertoires in cytomegalovirus infection. The sequenced sample consisted of PBMCs. The sequence derives from a human donor in good health (CMV status not recorded). Some clones in this sample may be carry-over from other donors' samples.

The CDR3 loop reads CASSLRPAAGQYYGYTF. The DNA of the CDR3 is TGTGCCAGCAGCTTACGTCCTGCCGCGGGCCAATACTATGGCTACACCTTC. The J gene is TRBJ1-2, the V gene TRBV7-8; D is ambiguous. Per the germline V gene, CDR1 is SGHVS and CDR2 is FQNEAQ. Trimming took off 2 bases at V and 3 bases at J, with 19 bases between the two ends. This CDR3 is built from 17 residues.